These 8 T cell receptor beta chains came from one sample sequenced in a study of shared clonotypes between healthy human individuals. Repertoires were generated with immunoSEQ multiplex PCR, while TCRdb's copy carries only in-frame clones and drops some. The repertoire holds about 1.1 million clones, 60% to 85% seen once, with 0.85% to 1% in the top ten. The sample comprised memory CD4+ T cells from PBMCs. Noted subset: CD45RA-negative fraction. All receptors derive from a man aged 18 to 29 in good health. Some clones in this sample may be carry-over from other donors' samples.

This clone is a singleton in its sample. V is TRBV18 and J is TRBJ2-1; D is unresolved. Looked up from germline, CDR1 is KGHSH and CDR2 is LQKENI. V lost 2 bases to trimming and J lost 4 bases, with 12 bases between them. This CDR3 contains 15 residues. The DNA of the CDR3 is TGTGCCAGCTCACCAGGAGCCGTGGAGTACAATGAGCAGTTCTTC. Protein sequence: CASSPGAVEYNEQFF. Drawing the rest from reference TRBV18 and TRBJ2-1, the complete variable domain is NAGVMQNPRHLVRRRGQEARLRCSPMKGHSHVYWYRQLPEEGLKFMVYLQKENIIDESGMPKERFSAEFPKEGPSILRIQQVVRGDSAAYFCASSPGAVEYNEQFFGPGTRLTVL.

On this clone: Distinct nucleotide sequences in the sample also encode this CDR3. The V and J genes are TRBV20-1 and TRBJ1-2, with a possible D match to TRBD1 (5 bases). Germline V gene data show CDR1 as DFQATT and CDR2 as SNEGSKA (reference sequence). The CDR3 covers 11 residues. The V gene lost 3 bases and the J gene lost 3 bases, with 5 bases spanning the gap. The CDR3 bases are TGCAGTGCTAGGGGGGACTATGGCTACACCTTC. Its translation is CSARGDYGYTF.

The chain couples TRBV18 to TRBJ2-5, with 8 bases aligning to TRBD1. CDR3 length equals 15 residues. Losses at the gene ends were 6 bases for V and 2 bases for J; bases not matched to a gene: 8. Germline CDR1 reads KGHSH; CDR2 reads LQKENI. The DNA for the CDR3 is TGTGCCAGCTCGTCTCGGACAGGGCAACAAGAGACCCAGTACTTC. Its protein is CASSSRTGQQETQYF.

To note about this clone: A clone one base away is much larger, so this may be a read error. For the CDR3, the DNA is TGTGCCAGCAGCTTGGCACCGGGGGAGAAGGGCACTGAAGCTTTCTTT. This encodes CASSLAPGEKGTEAFF. The chain links TRBV4-2 to TRBJ1-1, with D perhaps matching TRBD1 (5 bases). The germline CDR1 and CDR2 sequences are LGHNA and YNFKEQ. Deletions cut 5 bases from V and 4 bases from J, with 20 bases between. The CDR3 sequence is 16 residues long.

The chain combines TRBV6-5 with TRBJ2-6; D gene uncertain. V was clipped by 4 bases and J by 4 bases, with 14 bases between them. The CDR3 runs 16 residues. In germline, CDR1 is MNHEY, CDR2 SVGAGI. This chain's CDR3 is CASSSPGLSGANVLTF. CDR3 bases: TGTGCCAGCAGTTCCCCGGGTCTCTCAGGGGCCAACGTCCTGACTTTC.

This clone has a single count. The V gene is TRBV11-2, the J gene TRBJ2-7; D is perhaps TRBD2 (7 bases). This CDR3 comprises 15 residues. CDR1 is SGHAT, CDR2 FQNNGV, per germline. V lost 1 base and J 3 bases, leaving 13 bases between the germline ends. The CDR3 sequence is CASSLGGGAYYEQYF. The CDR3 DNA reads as TGTGCCAGCAGCTTAGGAGGGGGGGCGTACTACGAGCAGTACTTC.

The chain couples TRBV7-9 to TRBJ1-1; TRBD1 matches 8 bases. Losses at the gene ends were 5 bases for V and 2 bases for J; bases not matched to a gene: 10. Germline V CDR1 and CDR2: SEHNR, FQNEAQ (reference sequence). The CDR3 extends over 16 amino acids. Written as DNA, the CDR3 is TGTGCCAGCAGCCCCTACCGGGACAGGTCAAACACTGAAGCTTTCTTT. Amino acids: CASSPYRDRSNTEAFF.

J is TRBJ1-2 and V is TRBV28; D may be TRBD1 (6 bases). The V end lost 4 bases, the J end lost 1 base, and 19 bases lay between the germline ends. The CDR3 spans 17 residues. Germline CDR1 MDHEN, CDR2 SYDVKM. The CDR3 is CASSSPLGRGINYGYTF. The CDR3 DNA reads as TGTGCCAGCAGTTCCCCTCTCGGAAGGGGGATTAACTATGGCTACACCTTC.